These 31 T cell receptor beta chains were sequenced from one sample in a study of cytomegalovirus exposure and HLA in healthy donors. The PCR contained 60 Vbeta and 13 Jbeta primers. Repertoires were generated with immunoSEQ multiplex PCR, while TCRdb's copy carries only in-frame clones and drops some. The table has about 120,000 clones, 73% seen once. Source material: PBMCs. The receptors derive from a woman in her thirties or forties in good health and CMV-seronegative.

This sequence joins TRBV30 and TRBJ1-4; the match to TRBD1 covers 10 bases. Germline CDR1 and CDR2: GTSNPN and SVGIG (reference sequence). Germline trimming cut 2 bases from V and 7 bases from J; bases unmatched to any gene: 7. This CDR3 contains 15 residues. The CDR3 DNA follows: TGTGCCTGGAGTAAAACCGGGACAGGGGTTGAAAAACTGTTTTTT. Amino acid sequence: CAWSKTGTGVEKLFF.

This clone showed up just once. The chain employs TRBV7-2 and TRBJ2-7; D remains unclear. V was cut by 5 bases and J by 3 bases, with 8 bases left in between. The CDR3 loop spans 12 amino acids. CDR1 and CDR2 (germline): SGHTA, FQGNSA. The chain's CDR3 is CASSLNYYEQYF. CDR3 in DNA: TGTGCCAGCAGCCTAAACTACTACGAGCAGTACTTC.

The V call is TRBV7-2, the J call TRBJ2-3; 7 nucleotides match TRBD1. Trimming at V came to 1 base and at J to 2 bases, leaving 3 bases not matched to a gene. Per germline, CDR1 SGHTA and CDR2 FQGNSA. CDR3 length: 15 residues. CDR3 sequence reads: CASSLGQGPTDTQYF. Written as DNA, the CDR3 is TGTGCCAGCAGCTTAGGACAGGGCCCCACAGATACGCAGTATTTT.

The chain combines TRBV13 with TRBJ2-5; perhaps TRBD1 as D (5 bases). V lost 2 bases and J lost 2, with 9 bases in between. Germline V gene data show CDR1 as PRHDT and CDR2 as FYEKMQ (reference sequence). The length of the CDR3 is 14 residues. The CDR3 protein is CASSLRGPQETQYF. The CDR3 nucleotides are TGTGCCAGCAGCTTAAGGGGCCCACAAGAGACCCAGTACTTC.

The rearrangement links TRBV18 to TRBJ2-5; tentatively, D is TRBD2 (5 bases). Germline lookup yields CDR1 KGHSH and CDR2 LQKENI. Trimming removed 2 bases at V and 3 bases at J, with 7 bases between. This CDR3 is built from 13 residues. The CDR3 sequence: CASSPAGEETQYF. CDR3 coding DNA: TGTGCCAGCTCACCAGCCGGGGAAGAGACCCAGTACTTC. Full variable domain (remainder filled in from reference TRBV18 and TRBJ2-5): NAGVMQNPRHLVRRRGQEARLRCSPMKGHSHVYWYRQLPEEGLKFMVYLQKENIIDESGMPKERFSAEFPKEGPSILRIQQVVRGDSAAYFCASSPAGEETQYFGPGTRLLVL.

This clone was counted a few times. The chain links TRBV7-6 to TRBJ2-1; 14 nucleotides align to TRBD2. The germline gives CDR1 SGHVS, CDR2 FNYEAQ. V was clipped by 2 bases and J by 2 bases; unmatched bases: 8. This CDR3 is built from 19 residues. The CDR3 DNA follows: TGTGCCAGCAGCTTAAAGTTGGGGACTAGCGGGAGTACCTACAATGAGCAGTTCTTC. The encoded protein is CASSLKLGTSGSTYNEQFF.

This clone was counted a single time. This rearrangement joins TRBV2 to TRBJ1-2, with D possibly matching TRBD1 (6 bases). Germline assignment: CDR1 SNHLY and CDR2 FYNNEI. There are 15 residues in the CDR3. V was pared by 4 bases and J by 2 bases, with 14 bases between. DNA for the CDR3: TGTGCCAGCAGTGGGATAGGACAGATCAACTATGGCTACACCTTC. It yields the protein CASSGIGQINYGYTF.

CDR3 sequence (DNA): TGTGCCAGCATCAGGGGTTCTGAAGCTTTCTTT. It is translated as CASIRGSEAFF. The V and J genes are TRBV27 and TRBJ1-1, with a tentative D call TRBD1 (6 bases). The CDR3 totals 11 residues. CDR1 is MNHEY, CDR2 SMNVEV, per germline (reference sequence). Between the trimmed V and J ends, which lost 7 bases and 6 bases, there was a span of 9 bases.

The chain links TRBV5-1 to TRBJ2-1; maybe TRBD1 (5 bases). Germline CDR1 reads SGHRS; CDR2 reads YFSETQ. CDR3 length: 15 residues. V was clipped by 0 bases and J by 10 bases, with 17 bases between them. CDR3 loop: CASSLGAGRVGEQFF. CDR3 nucleotides: TGCGCCAGCAGCTTGGGAGCCGGCAGGGTGGGGGAGCAGTTCTTC.

The chain employs TRBV29-1 and TRBJ1-5, with D possibly matching TRBD1 (5 bases). The ends were cut back, 4 bases at V and 3 bases at J, with 10 bases in the middle. Germline V gene lookup returns CDR1 SQVTM and CDR2 ANQGSEA. The CDR3 runs 13 residues. The CDR3 reads CSVAPGLNQPQHF. DNA for the CDR3: TGCAGCGTTGCTCCGGGACTCAATCAGCCCCAGCATTTT. The full variable domain, rest sourced from reference TRBV29-1 and TRBJ1-5, is SAVISQKPSRDICQRGTSLTIQCQVDSQVTMMFWYRQQPGQSLTLIATANQGSEATYESGFVIDKFPISRPNLTFSTLTVSNMSPEDSSIYLCSVAPGLNQPQHFGDGTRLSIL.

The chain employs TRBV18 and TRBJ2-5; D not resolved. V lost 3 bases, J lost 3 bases, and 11 bases lay in between. CDR1 KGHSH and CDR2 LQKENI come from the germline V gene. CDR3 size: 14 residues. The CDR3 bases are TGTGCCAGCTCACCCCTTTTACCGGAAGAGACCCAGTACTTC. This sequence encodes CASSPLLPEETQYF.

This clone was counted between two and nine times. Here the CDR3 reads CAWTLRVGGGNTEAFF. The CDR3 DNA follows: TGTGCCTGGACCCTAAGGGTCGGCGGAGGGAACACTGAAGCTTTCTTT. The J gene is TRBJ1-1, the V gene TRBV30, with unresolved D. The ends were cut back, 4 bases at V and 1 base at J, with 19 bases in the middle. This CDR3 is 16 amino acids long. In germline, CDR1 is GTSNPN, CDR2 SVGIG (reference sequence).

The rearrangement joins TRBV28 to TRBJ2-6; TRBD1 aligns across 12 bases. The germline gives CDR1 MDHEN, CDR2 SYDVKM. The CDR3 covers 21 residues. V was pared by 4 bases and J by 1 base, with 14 bases of the junction left unmatched. DNA for the CDR3: TGTGCCAGCAGTTCCCTCACCGGGACAGGGGGCCCTACATCTGGGGCCAACGTCCTGACTTTC. Translating gives CASSSLTGTGGPTSGANVLTF. The whole variable domain, remainder taken from reference TRBV28 and TRBJ2-6, is DVKVTQSSRYLVKRTGEKVFLECVQDMDHENMFWYRQDPGLGLRLIYFSYDVKMKEKGDIPEGYSVSREKKERFSLILESASTNQTSMYLCASSSLTGTGGPTSGANVLTFGAGSRLTVL.

The table lists this clone with a few counts. The V and J genes are TRBV19 and TRBJ2-1; 7 nucleotides align to TRBD2. The CDR3 runs to 15 residues. The trim removed 5 bases at V and 0 bases at J, leaving 4 bases unmatched. CDR1 is LNHDA and CDR2 is SQIVND in the germline V gene (reference sequence). CDR3 amino acids: CASSGTISSYNEQFF. For the CDR3, the DNA is TGTGCCAGTAGTGGGACTATCAGCTCCTACAATGAGCAGTTCTTC.

The chain combines TRBV4-1 with TRBJ2-5, with D tentatively TRBD2 (5 bases). Germline CDR1 and CDR2: MGHRA and YSYEKL. The V end was cut by 3 bases, the J end by 1 base, with 15 bases between. The CDR3 consists of 16 residues. CDR3 sequence: CASSQVHGVGQETQYF. CDR3 nucleotide sequence: TGCGCCAGCAGCCAGGTCCACGGGGTCGGCCAAGAGACCCAGTACTTC.

The chain's CDR3 is CASSRGGSNYGYTF. The CDR3 bases are TGTGCCAGCAGCCGGGGAGGCTCCAACTATGGCTACACCTTC. V and J are TRBV6-6 and TRBJ1-2; D ambiguous. V lost 6 bases and J 2 bases, leaving 13 bases between the germline ends. Germline CDR1 is MNHNY and CDR2 is SVGAGI (reference sequence). The CDR3 has 14 residues.

There are a few counts of this clone. The gene calls are TRBV10-3 and TRBJ2-5, with no clear D. V lost 0 bases to trimming and J lost 5 bases, with 10 bases between them. This CDR3 spans 14 amino acids. Germline lookup yields CDR1 ENHRY and CDR2 SYGVKD. DNA for the CDR3: TGTGCCATCAGTGAGTCTGGCAGTGCTGAGACCCAGTACTTC. Its protein product is CAISESGSAETQYF.

V is TRBV5-1 and J is TRBJ1-2, with 7 bases matching TRBD1. Germline V CDR1 and CDR2: SGHRS, YFSETQ. CDR3 length: 13 residues. Losses at the gene ends were 4 bases for V and 4 bases for J; bases not matched to a gene: 4. CDR3 DNA sequence: TGCGCCAGCAGCGGGTGGACAGGCTATGGCTACACCTTC. Protein: CASSGWTGYGYTF.

The V call is TRBV10-3, the J call TRBJ2-1; 10 nucleotides align to TRBD2. Germline V CDR1 and CDR2: ENHRY, SYGVKD. This CDR3 comprises 13 residues. The V gene end was trimmed by 4 bases and the J gene end by 10 bases; junction bases not matched to a gene: 4. CDR3: CAISVSGREEQFF. The DNA of the CDR3 is TGTGCCATCAGTGTGAGCGGGAGGGAAGAGCAGTTCTTC.

This rearrangement joins TRBV10-3 to TRBJ2-3; TRBD2 matches at 8 bases. The V gene's germline CDR1 is ENHRY and CDR2 SYGVKD. The V and J ends lost 0 bases and 0 bases, in that order; junction bases with no gene match: 5. The CDR3 loop spans 17 amino acids. CDR3 protein: CAISESIAGTSTDTQYF. CDR3 in DNA: TGTGCCATCAGTGAGTCAATAGCGGGAACTAGCACAGATACGCAGTATTTT.

The chain links TRBV7-6 to TRBJ2-7; 10 nucleotides line up with TRBD2. CDR3 size: 15 residues. V was pared by 5 bases and J by 1 base, with 5 bases of the junction left unmatched. Germline CDR1 and CDR2: SGHVS and FNYEAQ. CDR3 residues: CASSPGTSASYEQYF. CDR3 DNA sequence: TGTGCCAGCAGCCCAGGGACTAGCGCTTCCTACGAGCAGTACTTC.

The V and J genes are TRBV28 and TRBJ1-4; D possibly corresponds to TRBD1 (6 bases). Between the trimmed V and J ends, which lost 3 bases and 8 bases, there was a span of 13 bases. Germline V gene sequence: CDR1 MDHEN, CDR2 SYDVKM. The CDR3 contains 14 residues. The CDR3 nucleotides read TGTGCCAGCAGTTTGTTCAGGGGAGGGGAAAAACTGTTTTTT. Translation gives CASSLFRGGEKLFF.

The chain combines TRBV5-1 with TRBJ2-3; tentatively, D is TRBD2 (7 bases). Germline V gene sequence: CDR1 SGHRS, CDR2 YFSETQ. V shed 0 bases and J shed 4 bases, with 12 bases lying between them. This CDR3 spans 15 amino acids. In DNA form, the CDR3 reads TGCGCCAGCAGCTTGGAGGGCGGGGGCGCAGATACGCAGTATTTT. The encoded protein is CASSLEGGGADTQYF.

V is TRBV7-2 and J is TRBJ1-3, with D uncertain. This CDR3 comprises 15 residues. Trimming left V 4 bases short and J 1 base short, with 11 bases between. The germline gives CDR1 SGHTA, CDR2 FQGNSA. The CDR3 here is CASSSGVGSGNTIYF. In DNA form, the CDR3 reads TGTGCCAGCAGCTCCGGGGTTGGGTCTGGAAACACCATATATTTT. Full variable domain (rest looked up from reference TRBV7-2 and TRBJ1-3): GAGVSQSPSNKVTEKGKDVELRCDPISGHTALYWYRQSLGQGLEFLIYFQGNSAPDKSGLPSDRFSAERTGGSVSTLTIQRTQQEDSAVYLCASSSGVGSGNTIYFGEGSWLTVV.

This clone was found once. The chain links TRBV2 to TRBJ2-6; tentatively, D is TRBD2 (6 bases). V shed 4 bases and J shed 2 bases, with 12 bases lying between them. CDR3 length: 16 residues. In germline, CDR1 is SNHLY, CDR2 FYNNEI. The CDR3 nucleotides are TGTGCCAGCAGTGCCGAGCGGGCCGCTGGGGCCAACGTCCTGACTTTC. Protein product: CASSAERAAGANVLTF.

Of note for this clone: This CDR3 is also generated by other DNA sequences in the sample. V gene TRBV4-3 combines with J gene TRBJ2-1; D remains ambiguous. Trimming removed 4 bases at V and 10 bases at J, with 11 bases between. The CDR3 is made up of 12 amino acids. CDR1 is LGHNA, CDR2 YSLEER, per germline. CDR3 protein: CASSLRSGEQFF. CDR3 in DNA: TGCGCCAGCAGCCTCCGTTCCGGGGAGCAGTTCTTC.

This clone showed up just a few times. The chain uses TRBV6-4 and TRBJ2-2; the D gene is possibly TRBD2 (5 bases). Deletions cut 4 bases from V and 1 base from J, with 16 bases between. Germline CDR1 MRHNA, CDR2 SNTAGT. CDR3 length: 17 residues. The CDR3 sequence: CASSGSPEGQNTGELFF. Here the CDR3 DNA reads TGTGCCAGCAGTGGCTCCCCCGAGGGCCAGAACACCGGGGAGCTGTTTTTT.

In DNA, the CDR3 is TGTGCCAGCAGCCTCTCCGGGACAGAAATCCACGAGCAGTACTTC. Amino acid sequence: CASSLSGTEIHEQYF. J is TRBJ2-7 and V is TRBV4-2; 7 nucleotides match TRBD1. Germline loops: CDR1 LGHNA, CDR2 YNFKEQ. V shed 4 bases, J shed 5 bases, and the junction held 11 bases outside the gene matches. The CDR3 extends over 15 amino acids.

The J gene is TRBJ2-2, the V gene TRBV21-1; the D call in the table, TRBD1, was not verified against the DNA. TRBV21-1 corresponds to a pseudogene. CDR3 size: 14 residues. The chain's CDR3 is CASSKAASTGELFF. In nucleotides, the CDR3 is TGTGCCAGCAGCAAAGCGGCTTCCACCGGGGAGCTGTTTTTT.

By frequency in the sample, this clone is medium-sized. The chain carries TRBV4-3 and TRBJ2-2; 9 nucleotides align to TRBD1. CDR1 and CDR2 (germline): LGHNA, YSLEER. CDR3 length equals 14 residues. Trimming cost V 0 bases and J 12 bases; bases outside gene matches: 5. The CDR3 DNA follows: TGCGCCAGCAGCCAAGACATTCACAGGGGGCAGCTGTTTTTT. This gives the protein CASSQDIHRGQLFF.

This chain links TRBV9 with TRBJ1-2; 7 bases agree with TRBD1. V was pared by 0 bases and J by 7 bases, with 3 bases of the junction left unmatched. The CDR3 runs 13 residues. Germline lookup yields CDR1 SGDLS and CDR2 YYNGEE. The CDR3 sequence is CASSVGQGFGYTF. In nucleotides, the CDR3 is TGTGCCAGCAGCGTAGGACAGGGCTTTGGCTACACCTTC.